The 24 T cell receptor beta chains reported below all come from one sample, sequenced in a study of radiotherapy plus CTLA-4 blockade in lung cancer. Generated by immunoSEQ multiplex PCR, the TCRdb table keeps only in-frame clones and is missing some. The data hold some 49,000 clones, with about 85% observed a single time. The sequencing here drew on peripheral blood, taken from a patient treated with radiotherapy plus ipilimumab. All receptors derive from a human donor with non-small cell lung cancer whose response to radiotherapy plus ipilimumab could not be evaluated.

The count of this clone is one. The chain uses TRBV4-1 and TRBJ1-4; 9 bases line up with TRBD1. The CDR3 extends over 14 amino acids. Trimming cost V 4 bases and J 12 bases; bases outside gene matches: 9. The germline V gene encodes CDR1 MGHRA and CDR2 YSYEKL. The CDR3 region has the DNA TGCGCCAGCAGCCTACAGAGACAGGGGGGCGAACTGTTTTTT. This sequence encodes CASSLQRQGGELFF.

This chain connects TRBV6-1 to TRBJ2-7, with a possible D match to TRBD2 (6 bases). Between the trimmed V and J ends, which lost 8 bases and 0 bases, there was a span of 14 bases. Germline CDR1 and CDR2: MNHNS and SASEGT. The CDR3 is 14 residues long. The DNA for the CDR3 is TGTGCCAGCGGATCGGAGGGCCTCTCCTACGAGCAGTACTTC. It translates to CASGSEGLSYEQYF.

The chain combines TRBV7-2 with TRBJ1-2, with D possibly TRBD1 on 5 matching bases. The CDR3 has 15 residues. The V end was cut by 5 bases, the J end by 1 base, with 14 bases between. CDR1 SGHTA and CDR2 FQGNSA come from the germline V gene. The CDR3 protein is CASSQITQGNYGYTF. The CDR3 DNA sequence: TGTGCCAGCAGCCAGATAACCCAGGGTAACTATGGCTACACCTTC.

J is TRBJ1-5 and V is TRBV19; no clear D. CDR1 is LNHDA, CDR2 SQIVND, per germline (reference sequence). Trimming left V 3 bases short and J 0 bases short, with 6 bases between. The CDR3 contains 14 residues. As DNA, the CDR3 is TGTGCCAGTAGTATGCACGGTAGCAATCAGCCCCAGCATTTT. This translates into CASSMHGSNQPQHF.

The chain carries TRBV6-5 and TRBJ2-7; D is possibly TRBD2 (5 bases). The CDR3 totals 13 residues. Germline values: CDR1 MNHEY, CDR2 SVGAGI. Trimming removed 0 bases from V and 6 bases from J, with 9 bases in between. The chain's CDR3 is CASSYSNGGEQYF. The DNA of the CDR3 is TGTGCCAGCAGTTACTCAAATGGAGGCGAGCAGTACTTC.

The V and J genes are TRBV7-9 and TRBJ2-1; no firm D call. Trimming cost V 4 bases and J 9 bases, with 7 bases left between them. This CDR3 has 11 residues. Per germline, CDR1 SEHNR and CDR2 FQNEAQ (reference sequence). CDR3 coding DNA: TGTGCCAGCAGCTCCCACAGTGAGCAGTTCTTC. This translates into CASSSHSEQFF.

The chain joins TRBV28 to TRBJ2-7, with 7 bases fitting TRBD1. Per the germline V gene, CDR1 is MDHEN and CDR2 is SYDVKM. This CDR3 comprises 14 residues. The V segment lost 2 bases and the J segment 7 bases; nucleotides outside the gene matches: 8. The CDR3 nucleotides read TGTGCCAGCAGTTTAGGACAGGACCCTCTGGAGCAGTACTTC. Protein: CASSLGQDPLEQYF.

The chain has TRBV2 and TRBJ2-7; D might be TRBD2 (5 bases). Germline V gene lookup returns CDR1 SNHLY and CDR2 FYNNEI. Trimming took 2 bases from V and 5 from J, leaving 10 bases between them. The CDR3 totals 13 residues. Here the CDR3 DNA reads TGTGCCAGCAGTGAACGCCGAGGGAACGAGCAGTACTTC. Its protein is CASSERRGNEQYF.

Written as DNA, the CDR3 is TGTGCCAGCAGCTGGCAGGTAACTGAAGCTTTCTTT. Amino acids: CASSWQVTEAFF. The chain couples TRBV11-2 to TRBJ1-1; D is ambiguous. This CDR3 has 12 residues. Trimming took off 4 bases at V and 5 bases at J, with 8 bases between the two ends. The germline gives CDR1 SGHAT, CDR2 FQNNGV.

V gene TRBV15 combines with J gene TRBJ2-1; TRBD2 agrees at 11 bases. The CDR3 extends over 14 amino acids. CDR1 and CDR2 (germline): LNHNV, YYDKDF (reference sequence). Unmatched junction bases numbered 1, after V lost 0 bases and J lost 9 bases. The CDR3 sequence is CATSRELAGGEQFF. The CDR3 DNA reads TGTGCCACCAGCAGAGAGCTAGCGGGAGGTGAGCAGTTCTTC.

CDR3 protein: CASSRSGGSYEQYF. In nucleotides, the CDR3 is TGCGCCAGCAGCCGGTCCGGGGGCTCCTACGAGCAGTACTTC. The rearrangement joins TRBV4-1 to TRBJ2-7; D might be TRBD2 (6 bases). CDR1 and CDR2 from the germline V gene are MGHRA and YSYEKL. Trimming removed 4 bases from V and 0 bases from J, with 10 bases in between. This CDR3 spans 14 amino acids.

In nucleotides, the CDR3 is TGTGCCACGTTTAGGAACACTGAAGCTTTCTTT. Protein: CATFRNTEAFF. The chain uses TRBV19 and TRBJ1-1; D is undetermined. The germline V and J ends were trimmed by 10 bases and 1 base, with 7 bases remaining between them. CDR1 is LNHDA and CDR2 is SQIVND in the germline V gene (reference sequence). This CDR3 is built from 11 residues.

The V and J genes are TRBV5-1 and TRBJ2-3; TRBD2 matches 12 bases. Germline CDR1 and CDR2: SGHRS and YFSETQ. This CDR3 comprises 17 residues. Trimming took 4 bases from V and 3 from J; bases not matched to a gene: 9. CDR3 loop: CASSGRLAGVETDTQYF. The CDR3 DNA sequence: TGCGCCAGCAGCGGCAGACTAGCGGGAGTTGAGACAGATACGCAGTATTTT.

The V call is TRBV28, the J call TRBJ2-1, with TRBD1 matching 9 bases. The V and J ends lost 6 bases and 5 bases, in that order; junction bases with no gene match: 8. CDR1 is MDHEN and CDR2 is SYDVKM in the germline V gene. CDR3 length: 15 amino acids. In DNA form, the CDR3 reads TGTGCCAGCAGCCAAGGACAGGGGACCCACAATGAGCAGTTCTTC. Translating gives CASSQGQGTHNEQFF.

This clone turned up a few times. Written as DNA, the CDR3 is TGCGCCAGCAGCCAAGAATCGGGACAGGCAAACTATGGCTACACCTTC. Its protein product is CASSQESGQANYGYTF. This sequence joins TRBV4-3 and TRBJ1-2; 8 nucleotides line up with TRBD1. Trimming at V came to 0 bases and at J to 2 bases, leaving 5 bases not matched to a gene. Germline lookup yields CDR1 LGHNA and CDR2 YSLEER. The CDR3 contains 16 residues.

V and J are TRBV5-3 and TRBJ2-1, with 9 bases identical to TRBD1. TRBV5-3 is designated an ORF whose function remains uncertain. Trimming cost V 4 bases and J 4 bases; bases outside gene matches: 21. The CDR3 has 20 residues. For the CDR3, the DNA is TGTGCCAGAAGCCGGACAGGGGTGAGTGAGTCACACAGGCCATACAATGAGCAGTTCTTC. This sequence encodes CARSRTGVSESHRPYNEQFF.

J is TRBJ2-5 and V is TRBV7-2, with D possibly TRBD2 on 6 matching bases. V was cut by 1 base and J by 3 bases, with 18 bases left in between. Germline V gene data show CDR1 as SGHTA and CDR2 as FQGNSA. This CDR3 spans 17 amino acids. The CDR3 nucleotides read TGTGCCAGCAGCTTAGGTCCGCGGGAAACCCCGGAAGAGACCCAGTACTTC. Its protein product is CASSLGPRETPEETQYF.

This chain joins TRBV7-9 and TRBJ1-2; TRBD1 aligns across 10 bases. The CDR3 covers 15 residues. CDR1 is SEHNR, CDR2 FQNEAQ, per germline (reference sequence). J gave up 3 bases and V 3 bases, and 4 bases lay outside the gene matches. The CDR3 DNA reads as TGTGCCAGCAGCTTGCGACAGGGGGCCGACTATGGCTACACCTTC. It is translated as CASSLRQGADYGYTF.

V and J are TRBV10-3 and TRBJ1-1; possible D gene TRBD1, 6 bases. Deletions cut 6 bases from V and 3 bases from J, with 17 bases between. The CDR3 has 15 amino acids. Per the germline V gene, CDR1 is ENHRY and CDR2 is SYGVKD. CDR3 in amino acids: CAIRGAQGRDTEAFF. CDR3 DNA: TGTGCCATCAGGGGAGCCCAGGGGAGGGACACTGAAGCTTTCTTT.

The gene calls are TRBV5-6 and TRBJ1-4; 7 positions agree with TRBD1. CDR3 length equals 15 residues. The V gene's germline CDR1 is SGHDT and CDR2 YYEEEE. With 4 bases clipped from V and 5 bases from J, the junction kept 8 bases outside the gene matches. CDR3 coding DNA: TGTGCCAGCAGCCAAGGGACAGCATTAAATGAAAAACTGTTTTTT. This codes for CASSQGTALNEKLFF.

The V and J genes are TRBV6-5 and TRBJ1-5; no clear D gene. Germline V gene data show CDR1 as MNHEY and CDR2 as SVGAGI. The length of the CDR3 is 14 residues. The V end was cut by 2 bases, the J end by 6 bases, with 11 bases between. CDR3 bases: TGTGCCAGCAGTTACGAACGAGGAGGTCAGCCCCAGCATTTT. Protein product: CASSYERGGQPQHF.

This chain joins TRBV25-1 and TRBJ1-1, with D unresolved. From germline, CDR1 is MGHDK and CDR2 SYGVNS. The CDR3 is 14 residues long. Trimming cost V 3 bases and J 8 bases, with 16 bases left between them. CDR3 loop: CASSEGRSKVEAFF. The CDR3 nucleotides are TGTGCCAGCAGTGAGGGCAGGTCAAAAGTCGAAGCTTTCTTT.

The CDR3 sequence: CAWTPGTGGLPQHF. CDR3 in DNA: TGTGCCTGGACTCCCGGGACAGGGGGCCTGCCCCAGCATTTT. The rearrangement uses TRBV30 and TRBJ1-5; 12 bases agree with TRBD1. The CDR3 has 14 amino acids. Trimming took 4 bases from V and 9 from J; bases not matched to a gene: 7. CDR1 and CDR2 (germline): GTSNPN, SVGIG (reference sequence).

The chain is built from TRBV5-1 and TRBJ2-2; D call uncertain. Looked up from germline, CDR1 is SGHRS and CDR2 is YFSETQ. Trimming took 0 bases from V and 1 from J, leaving 7 bases between them. The CDR3 contains 15 residues. CDR3 sequence (DNA): TGCGCCAGCAGCTTGGCCGCCGGGAACACCGGGGAGCTGTTTTTT. This gives the protein CASSLAAGNTGELFF.